One and the same sample provided the 25 T cell receptor beta chains below, sequenced in a study of tumor-infiltrating lymphocytes in primary liver carcinoma (dated by TCRdb to about 2017). Sequenced on an Illumina HiSeq 2500. Starting from roughly 540 ng total RNA, TCRbeta-specific cDNA was produced by reverse transcription with a constant-region primer and ProtoScript II reverse transcriptase. The TCRbeta libraries were prepared through three rounds of nested multiplex PCR following a slightly modified ARM-PCR procedure. Each of the first two PCR rounds ran for nine to ten cycles and used multiplex TRBV1-TRBV30 forward primers together with a Cbeta reverse primer. TCRdb reran the public reads through fastp at Q25 and MiXCR, keeping productive beta chains. Entries that share a CDR3 protein sequence are merged under the most common genes and DNA. Counted in this sample were about 74,000 distinct CDR3 sequences; nearly 70% of them appeared once. The leading ten clones occupy 28% of the sample.

Total RNA and DNA were co-extracted from roughly 20-30 mg of bulk tissue with the AllPrep DNA/RNA mini kit, without cell sorting. Specimen: liver tumor tissue from sampling region 4. This sample's cell subset or site label indicates: tumor region T4, right-lateral pole. These receptors were collected from a man aged 40-50 years with primary liver carcinoma and hepatitis B virus infection.

A note on this clonotype: Relative to the germline gene, one junction end is altered; a read error may explain this. This chain connects TRBV4-2 to TRBJ2-7; D is possibly TRBD2 (6 bases). The germline V gene has CDR1 LGHNA and CDR2 YNFKEQ. This CDR3 is 17 amino acids long. CDR3 nucleotide sequence: TGTGCCACTTCTGGACTAACGGGAGTTTATAAGTCCTACGAGCATTACTTC. Amino acids: CATSGLTGVYKSYEHYF.

Of note for this clonotype: Here the CDR3 omits its conserved ending phenylalanine or tryptophan, so a read error is the likely source. The limits of the CDR3 on the DNA are not certain, so only TCRdb's listed CDR3 is given. This sequence joins TRBV11-2 and TRBJ1-1; the table's D call, TRBD1, has no DNA check behind it. Germline V gives CDR1 SGHAT, CDR2 FQNNGV. The CDR3 has 12 amino acids, counting both end residues. The CDR3 is CACSPGQIEVFI.

The count of this clonotype is one. A read error may account for a junction end that differs from germline. The V call is TRBV11-2, the J call TRBJ2-1; TRBD2 matches 12 bases. From germline, CDR1 is SGHAT and CDR2 FQNNGV. CDR3 length: 15 amino acids. CDR3 region: CANSLRLAGVNEQLF. Here the CDR3 DNA reads TGTGCCAACAGCTTACGACTAGCGGGAGTCAATGAGCAGTTATTC.

This clonotype is medium-sized in the sample. The chain is built from TRBV11-2 and TRBJ2-2; 7 nucleotides agree with TRBD2. V lost 5 bases and J lost 6; bases outside the gene matches: 12. Per the germline V gene, CDR1 is SGHAT and CDR2 is FQNNGV. The CDR3 extends over 16 amino acids. The CDR3 loop is CASSPRASGISGELFF. CDR3 in DNA: TGTGCCAGCAGCCCACGGGCGAGCGGGATATCCGGGGAGCTGTTTTTT.

Notes on this clonotype: Germline is not matched at one junction end, which may reflect a read error. The rearrangement joins TRBV4-2 to TRBJ1-5; D not resolved. Germline CDR1 reads LGHNA; CDR2 reads YNFKEQ. There are 15 residues in the CDR3. The CDR3 DNA reads as TGTGCCAACAGCCAAGAGGCTGATGGCTTGGTGCCCCAGCATTTT. It yields the protein CANSQEADGLVPQHF.

To note about this clonotype: A much larger clone lies one base from this, so it may be a read error. CDR3 sequence: CSVGGASGQKTQYF. CDR3 bases: TGCAGCGTTGGTGGAGCTAGCGGCCAAAAGACCCAGTACTTC. The J gene is TRBJ2-5, the V gene TRBV29-1, with 7 positions matching TRBD2. Germline CDR1 reads SQVTM; CDR2 reads ANQGSEA. This CDR3 is 14 amino acids long.

This clonotype turned up a few times. At one end, the junction sequence differs from germline, possibly due to a read error. The CDR3 protein is CASSSYVRGTGNRPQHF. The DNA of the CDR3 is TGTGCCAGCAGCTCATACGTAAGGGGAACGGGCAATCGGCCCCAGCATTTT. V gene TRBV5-6 combines with J gene TRBJ1-5; possible D gene TRBD1, 5 bases. The CDR3 runs to 17 residues. CDR1 is SGHDT and CDR2 is YYEEEE in the germline V gene.

This clonotype was seen only a few times. The chain joins TRBV19 to TRBJ1-4; no reliable D call. This CDR3 has 18 residues. Germline V gene data show CDR1 as LNHDA and CDR2 as SQIVND (reference sequence). V lost 4 bases and J 0 bases, leaving 18 bases between the germline ends. DNA for the CDR3: TGTGCCAGTAGTACCAGATGGATGACGTCTGCAACTAATGAAAAACTGTTTTTT. Protein: CASSTRWMTSATNEKLFF. Full variable domain (remainder filled in from reference TRBV19 and TRBJ1-4): DGGITQSPKYLFRKEGQNVTLSCEQNLNHDAMYWYRQDPGQGLRLIYYSQIVNDFQKGDIAEGYSVSREKKESFPLTVTSAQKNPTAFYLCASSTRWMTSATNEKLFFGSGTQLSVL.

This chain joins TRBV11-2 and TRBJ1-5, with TRBD1 as a possible D gene (5 bases). V was cut by 1 base and J by 6 bases, with 16 bases left in between. This CDR3 contains 16 residues. Germline lookup yields CDR1 SGHAT and CDR2 FQNNGV. As DNA, the CDR3 is TGTGCCAGCAGCTTAGGTCCGCAGGGTTTAGGTCAGCCCCAGCATTTT. Protein: CASSLGPQGLGQPQHF.

The sample holds many counts of this clonotype. The chain combines TRBV5-5 with TRBJ2-3, with no clear D. The germline V gene has CDR1 SGHKS and CDR2 YYEKEE (reference sequence). V lost 0 bases, J lost 4 bases, and 9 bases lay in between. There are 14 residues in the CDR3. The CDR3 sequence is CASSLAAGADTQYF. The CDR3, as DNA: TGTGCCAGCAGCTTGGCCGCCGGAGCAGATACGCAGTATTTT.

By share, this clonotype counts as medium-sized. The CDR3 DNA reads TGTGCCAGCAGGCTGGGACACGGCGAAAAACTGTTTTTT. Encoded protein: CASRLGHGEKLFF. This chain connects TRBV12-3 or TRBV12-4 to TRBJ1-4; maybe TRBD1 (6 bases). The ends were cut back, 6 bases at V and 8 bases at J, with 13 bases in the middle. The CDR3 is 13 residues long.

As regards this clonotype: This sequence may be a read error, since a much larger clone differs from it by one base. Without the conserved terminal phenylalanine or tryptophan, this CDR3 likely stems from a read error. The V call is TRBV7-9, the J call TRBJ2-3; D possibly corresponds to TRBD1 (6 bases). Trimming stripped 5 bases from V and 4 bases from J, with 13 bases between. The CDR3 is made up of 14 amino acids. Germline V gives CDR1 SEHNR, CDR2 FQNEAQ (reference sequence). CDR3 DNA sequence: TGTGCCAGCAGCCCGAGACAGGAGGCAGATACGCAGTATTTG. Its translation: CASSPRQEADTQYL.

As to this clonotype: Germline and junction disagree at one end, which may indicate a read error. The chain is built from TRBV7-2 and TRBJ1-5; no reliable D call. The CDR3 contains 14 residues. Germline V gene sequence: CDR1 SGHTA, CDR2 FQGNSA. The CDR3 sequence: CASSFFRTDQPQRF. In DNA, the CDR3 is TGTGCCAGCAGCTTTTTCCGAACCGATCAGCCCCAGCGTTTT.

Of note for this clonotype: The junction departs from germline at one end; a sequencing error may be responsible. This chain uses TRBV11-2 with TRBJ2-5, with D possibly being TRBD1 (6 bases). This CDR3 contains 17 residues. CDR1 and CDR2 from the germline V gene are SGHAT and FQNNGV. CDR3 in amino acids: CASSLVSGGSRQGTQYF. The CDR3 bases are TGTGCCAGTAGTTTAGTCAGTGGGGGCAGTCGGCAAGGGACCCAGTACTTC.

A single count supports this clonotype. The CDR3 ends on some other residue instead of the conserved phenylalanine or tryptophan, so this is likely a read error. The rearrangement uses TRBV28 and TRBJ1-1; D gene ambiguous. The germline V gene has CDR1 MDHEN and CDR2 SYDVKM. The CDR3 spans 15 residues. V lost 5 bases, J lost 1 base, and 14 bases lay in between. For the CDR3, the DNA is TGTGCCAGCAGTCTCCCCGGATCAAAGAACACTGAAGCTTTCTAT. This gives the protein CASSLPGSKNTEAFY.

This clonotype was seen ten or more times. This sequence joins TRBV5-1 and TRBJ2-3, with D unresolved. V was clipped by 0 bases and J by 6 bases, with 8 bases between them. There are 13 residues in the CDR3. The germline V gene has CDR1 SGHRS and CDR2 YFSETQ. The CDR3 DNA sequence: TGCGCCAGCAGCTTGGATACTGCCGATACGCAGTATTTT. The encoded protein is CASSLDTADTQYF.

The table lists this clonotype with many counts. The rearrangement uses TRBV5-1 and TRBJ2-3; 7 nucleotides align to TRBD1. The CDR3 covers 14 residues. The germline V gene encodes CDR1 SGHRS and CDR2 YFSETQ. Trimming removed 4 bases from V and 3 bases from J; junction bases left unmatched: 5. The DNA of the CDR3 is TGCGCCAGCAGCCAGGGGGTGGGAACAGATACGCAGTATTTT. This codes for CASSQGVGTDTQYF.

This clonotype has at least ten counts. The CDR3 DNA reads as TGTGCCAGCAGTTACCGGGAAGACGCTGAAGCTTTCTTT. Protein: CASSYREDAEAFF. The rearrangement links TRBV6-5 to TRBJ1-1; unclear D gene. This CDR3 region has 13 residues. V lost 2 bases to trimming and J lost 6 bases, with 10 bases between them. Germline loops: CDR1 MNHEY, CDR2 SVGAGI.

The table lists this clonotype with a few counts. CDR3 region: CASSFSGGGGDTQYF. CDR3 sequence (DNA): TGTGCCAGCAGCTTTTCGGGGGGGGGAGGAGATACGCAGTATTTT. The chain recombines TRBV7-3 with TRBJ2-3, with 8 nucleotides matching TRBD2. Germline values: CDR1 SGHTA, CDR2 FQGTGA. V was clipped by 3 bases and J by 5 bases; unmatched bases: 7. This CDR3 has 15 residues.

V is TRBV5-4 and J is TRBJ2-3, with D perhaps given as TRBD1 or TRBD2 (5 bases each). CDR3 length: 16 amino acids. Germline CDR1 SGHNT, CDR2 YYREEE (reference sequence). The CDR3 loop is CAVGGSLGPRPDTQYF. Here the CDR3 DNA reads TGTGCTGTCGGCGGCAGCTTGGGACCCAGGCCAGATACGCAGTATTTT.

As concerns this clonotype: One end of the junction varies from germline; a read error may be responsible. The chain recombines TRBV10-3 with TRBJ1-3; D might be TRBD1 (6 bases). CDR1 ENHRY and CDR2 SYGVKD come from the germline V gene. This CDR3 is 15 amino acids long. The CDR3 sequence is CATRNGGLFGNTICF. In DNA, the CDR3 is TGTGCCACCCGAAACGGGGGGCTTTTTGGAAACACCATATGTTTT.

Details on this clonotype: The junction departs from germline at one end; a sequencing error may be responsible. This chain links TRBV7-9 with TRBJ2-2; 7 positions agree with TRBD1. Germline CDR1 is SEHNR and CDR2 is FQNEAQ (reference sequence). This CDR3 contains 14 residues. Written as DNA, the CDR3 is TGTGCCAGCAACTCTCAGACAGGGCCCGGGGAACTGTTTTTT. This gives the protein CASNSQTGPGELFF.

Note on this clonotype: The missing conserved phenylalanine or tryptophan at the end of this CDR3 makes a read error likely. The chain links TRBV6-5 to TRBJ1-1; D gene unclear. CDR3 size: 13 residues. Germline assignment: CDR1 MNHEY and CDR2 SVGAGI. The V gene lost 2 bases and the J gene lost 5 bases, with 9 bases spanning the gap. The CDR3 nucleotides read TGTGCCAGCAGTTACGGGCAGATAACTGAAGCTTTCCTT. It translates to CASSYGQITEAFL.

This clonotype was observed a few times. A junction boundary mismatches the germline segment, possibly from a read error. In nucleotides, the CDR3 is TGTGCCGGCAGCTCCGACAGGGGGCTCGAGGGCTACACCTTC. Amino acids: CAGSSDRGLEGYTF. V gene TRBV11-2 combines with J gene TRBJ1-2; TRBD1 matches at 10 bases. The CDR3 spans 14 residues. Per germline, CDR1 SGHAT and CDR2 FQNNGV.

This clonotype appeared many times. The chain is built from TRBV29-1 and TRBJ1-2; D is perhaps TRBD1 (5 bases). Between the trimmed V and J ends, which lost 6 bases and 4 bases, there was a span of 9 bases. This CDR3 comprises 11 residues. The germline V gene has CDR1 SQVTM and CDR2 ANQGSEA. Here the CDR3 DNA reads TGCAGCGTGGGGGGGAGCTATGGCTACACCTTC. Residues: CSVGGSYGYTF.